The 4 T cell receptor beta chains below all came from one sample that was sequenced in a study of OX40 agonist ivuxolimab in advanced cancers. The data were produced by immunoSEQ multiplex PCR, yet TCRdb's version contains in-frame clones alone and is incomplete. The data show 91,000 or so clones, approximately 93% seen once. This specimen was CD4+ or CD8+ T cells sorted from blood, taken in a trial of the OX40 agonist ivuxolimab. These receptors originate from an adult with an advanced solid tumor such as melanoma, head and neck, liver or kidney cancer.

The rearrangement links TRBV27 to TRBJ1-2, with D possibly TRBD1 on 6 matching bases. Trimming took off 3 bases at V and 2 bases at J, with 10 bases between the two ends. From germline, CDR1 is MNHEY and CDR2 SMNVEV (reference sequence). This CDR3 is 14 amino acids long. CDR3 DNA: TGTGCCAGCAGTTTTAATGGACAGAACTATGGCTACACCTTC. This gives the protein CASSFNGQNYGYTF.

The genes are TRBV30 and TRBJ1-4, with D unclear. This CDR3 has 15 amino acids. V was cut by 3 bases and J by 6 bases, with 17 bases left in between. CDR1 is GTSNPN and CDR2 is SVGIG in the germline V gene (reference sequence). The CDR3, as DNA: TGTGCCTGGAGGGGTGGGTTGAGGGAGGATGAAAAACTGTTTTTT. Translating it yields CAWRGGLREDEKLFF.

The chain links TRBV27 to TRBJ2-5; a weak D match, TRBD1 (6 bases). The J call may be wrong; the DNA end is better matched by TRBJ2-7. CDR1 is MNHEY, CDR2 SMNVEV, per germline (reference sequence). The CDR3 contains 16 residues. CDR3 nucleotides: TGTGCCAGCAGTGCCTCAACAGGGCCTAGTCCCTACGAGCAGTACTTC. Translating it yields CASSASTGPSPYEQYF.

The chain employs TRBV7-2 and TRBJ1-6, with a tentative D call TRBD1 (5 bases). Germline assignment: CDR1 SGHTA and CDR2 FQGNSA. V was trimmed by 0 bases and J by 6 bases, leaving 12 bases between them. The CDR3 sequence is 16 residues long. DNA of the CDR3: TGTGCCAGCAGCTTAGCGAGGGGCAGAACTAATTCACCCCTCCACTTT. Its protein product is CASSLARGRTNSPLHF.